Below, 25 T cell receptor beta chains from the same sample are listed, as sequenced in a study of T cells in Graves' hyperthyroidism and ophthalmopathy. RNA transcripts served as the template for amplifying TCR beta CDR3 regions. Researchers ran a first-round RT-PCR on the TCR CDR3 using the HTBI primer set. TCRdb redid the calling of the multiplex PCR reads with MiXCR, one entry per CDR3 protein. The sample lists some 570,000 distinct CDR3 sequences, 14% seen once, with approximately 6.4% in the top ten. The sample comprised blood. These TCRs come from a woman aged 18 to 35 with Graves' ophthalmopathy.

This clonotype was recorded a few times. The CDR3 sequence is CASSTLTGGSNQPQHF. As DNA, the CDR3 is TGTGCCAGCAGCACACTGACAGGAGGGAGCAATCAGCCCCAGCATTTT. The chain recombines TRBV7-9 with TRBJ1-5; tentatively, D is TRBD1 (6 bases). Trimming removed 5 bases from V and 1 base from J, with 15 bases in between. Germline V gives CDR1 SEHNR, CDR2 FQNEAQ (reference sequence). The CDR3 loop spans 16 amino acids.

Many counts were recorded for this clonotype. V and J are TRBV9 and TRBJ2-1; the D is unclear. In germline, CDR1 is SGDLS, CDR2 YYNGEE. The CDR3 runs to 13 residues. Trimming removed 4 bases at V and 8 bases at J, with 13 bases between. CDR3 bases: TGTGCCAGCAGCCAACCCCCGATCGATGAGCAGTTCTTC. It translates to CASSQPPIDEQFF.

This sequence joins TRBV9 and TRBJ1-6; D is possibly TRBD1 (5 bases). Trimming removed 0 bases from V and 6 bases from J, with 10 bases in between. Germline V CDR1 and CDR2: SGDLS, YYNGEE. The CDR3 runs to 15 residues. Written as DNA, the CDR3 is TGTGCCAGCAGCGTAGCGCAGGGAGCTAATTCACCCCTCCACTTT. Its protein product is CASSVAQGANSPLHF.

The chain carries TRBV27 and TRBJ1-5, with TRBD1 matching over 8 bases. CDR3 size: 16 residues. The ends lost 5 bases at V and 4 bases at J; junction bases unmatched: 10. The germline CDR1 and CDR2 sequences are MNHEY and SMNVEV (reference sequence). CDR3 DNA: TGTGCCAGCAGTGGGGTCGACAGGGGCTCTAATCAGCCCCAGCATTTT. Translation gives CASSGVDRGSNQPQHF.

V usage is TRBV19 and J usage is TRBJ2-7; TRBD2 might be the D (5 bases). The germline V gene has CDR1 LNHDA and CDR2 SQIVND (reference sequence). This CDR3 has 13 residues. Trimming left V 10 bases short and J 0 bases short, with 13 bases between. The CDR3 DNA sequence: TGTGCCACTGATAGCGCGGGCTCCTACGAGCAGTACTTC. Translated: CATDSAGSYEQYF. Combining the CDR3 with reference TRBV19 and TRBJ2-7 gives the whole variable domain DGGITQSPKYLFRKEGQNVTLSCEQNLNHDAMYWYRQDPGQGLRLIYYSQIVNDFQKGDIAEGYSVSREKKESFPLTVTSAQKNPTAFYLCATDSAGSYEQYFGPGTRLTVT.

This clonotype appeared many times. The chain employs TRBV6-5 and TRBJ2-2, with D uncertain. Germline V gene data show CDR1 as MNHEY and CDR2 as SVGAGI. V lost 0 bases, J lost 8 bases, and 13 bases lay in between. CDR3 length equals 15 residues. CDR3 nucleotide sequence: TGTGCCAGCAGTTACTCGAACCGGGTGCGAGGGGAGCTGTTTTTT. As protein: CASSYSNRVRGELFF.

This clonotype has at least ten counts. J is TRBJ1-6 and V is TRBV13; 8 bases are shared with TRBD1. From germline, CDR1 is PRHDT and CDR2 FYEKMQ (reference sequence). V lost 4 bases to trimming and J lost 5 bases; unmatched junction nucleotides: 4. The CDR3 consists of 15 residues. In nucleotides, the CDR3 is TGTGCCAGCAGCTACGGACAGGGAAATAATTCACCCCTCCACTTT. Encoded protein: CASSYGQGNNSPLHF.

This clonotype was seen repeatedly, ten times or more. The V and J genes are TRBV2 and TRBJ2-7; 12 positions match TRBD2. Per the germline V gene, CDR1 is SNHLY and CDR2 is FYNNEI. J lost 0 bases, V lost 7 bases, and 4 bases had no gene match. CDR3 length equals 15 residues. Written as DNA, the CDR3 is TGTGCCAGCACCCTAGCGGGAGGGGTCTCCTACGAGCAGTACTTC. It translates to CASTLAGGVSYEQYF.

On this clonotype itself: The conserved final phenylalanine or tryptophan is absent from the CDR3, which likely points to a read error. The J gene is TRBJ1-2, the V gene TRBV4-3; 9 nucleotides agree with TRBD1. CDR1 is LGHNA, CDR2 YSLEER, per germline. This CDR3 has 16 residues. The V and J ends lost 4 bases and 2 bases, in that order; junction bases with no gene match: 8. The CDR3 sequence: CASSRGQGSLNYGYTL. The CDR3, as DNA: TGCGCCAGCAGCCGGGGACAGGGCTCCCTCAACTATGGCTACACCCTC.

The rearrangement uses TRBV24-1 and TRBJ2-4; 7 bases are a match to TRBD2. J gave up 9 bases and V 6 bases, and 7 bases lay outside the gene matches. This CDR3 spans 13 amino acids. Germline V gene data show CDR1 as KGHDR and CDR2 as SFDVKD. The CDR3 sequence: CATSSPGRGIQYF. The CDR3 DNA reads TGTGCCACCAGTTCCCCGGGGAGGGGCATTCAGTACTTC.

This clonotype was seen ten or more times. This rearrangement joins TRBV7-2 to TRBJ2-3, with 11 bases that match TRBD2. Germline V gives CDR1 SGHTA, CDR2 FQGNSA. V lost 0 bases to trimming and J lost 0 bases; unmatched junction nucleotides: 11. The CDR3 consists of 20 residues. The CDR3 DNA sequence: TGTGCCAGCAGCTTAGCGCTTTTTGGGGGGACTAGCGGAAGCACAGATACGCAGTATTTT. Translating it yields CASSLALFGGTSGSTDTQYF.

This clonotype was picked up many times. The V and J genes are TRBV7-2 and TRBJ2-1; TRBD2 is a possible D gene (6 bases). V lost 3 bases and J lost 0, with 12 bases in between. Germline V lookup: CDR1 SGHTA, CDR2 FQGNSA. This CDR3 region has 16 residues. CDR3 amino acids: CASSLLAEPSYNEQFF. The DNA for the CDR3 is TGTGCCAGCAGCTTGTTAGCGGAACCCTCCTACAATGAGCAGTTCTTC.

This clonotype was detected only a few times. J is TRBJ1-5 and V is TRBV20-1; TRBD1 agrees at 7 bases. Germline loops: CDR1 DFQATT, CDR2 SNEGSKA (reference sequence). CDR3 length: 16 amino acids. V was clipped by 6 bases and J by 2 bases; unmatched bases: 13. The CDR3 is CSADTGAGPGNQPQHF. For the CDR3, the DNA is TGCAGTGCGGACACAGGGGCCGGACCGGGCAATCAGCCCCAGCATTTT.

This clonotype was seen repeatedly, ten times or more. This rearrangement joins TRBV7-9 to TRBJ2-1; possibly TRBD1 for D (6 bases). The V gene lost 1 base and the J gene lost 3 bases, with 10 bases spanning the gap. There are 15 residues in the CDR3. CDR1 is SEHNR, CDR2 FQNEAQ, per germline (reference sequence). The CDR3 region is CASSLVGQLYNEQFF. CDR3 coding DNA: TGTGCCAGCAGCTTAGTGGGACAACTCTACAATGAGCAGTTCTTC. Supplemented by reference TRBV7-9 and TRBJ2-1, the full variable domain reads DTGVSQNPRHKITKRGQNVTFRCDPISEHNRLYWYRQTLGQGPEFLTYFQNEAQLEKSRLLSDRFSAERPKGSFSTLEIQRTEQGDSAMYLCASSLVGQLYNEQFFGPGTRLTVL.

Points on this clonotype: A much larger clone is a single base away; this may be a read error. The chain recombines TRBV30 with TRBJ2-7; 9 bases map to TRBD2. Losses at the gene ends were 5 bases for V and 1 base for J; bases not matched to a gene: 9. Germline V lookup: CDR1 GTSNPN, CDR2 SVGIG (reference sequence). The CDR3 contains 15 residues. The CDR3 reads CAWAYALAGSYEQYF. The DNA for the CDR3 is TGTGCCTGGGCCTACGCGCTAGCGGGATCCTACGAGCAGTACTTC.

In this sample, this clonotype turned up many times. V and J are TRBV28 and TRBJ1-5; no firm D call. This CDR3 spans 16 amino acids. Germline V gene sequence: CDR1 MDHEN, CDR2 SYDVKM. V shed 6 bases and J shed 0 bases, with 15 bases lying between them. CDR3 in DNA: TGTGCCAGCAGCGCGATTAGGGTACGTAGCAATCAGCCCCAGCATTTT. As protein: CASSAIRVRSNQPQHF.

Written as DNA, the CDR3 is TGTGCCAGTAGTATCGTAGCGGGAGGATCCTACGAGCAGTACTTC. This translates into CASSIVAGGSYEQYF. This chain uses TRBV19 with TRBJ2-7, with TRBD2 identical over 10 bases. V shed 3 bases and J 1 base; nucleotides not matched to a gene: 3. Germline V lookup: CDR1 LNHDA, CDR2 SQIVND (reference sequence). The CDR3 is 15 residues long.

The table lists this clonotype with many counts. The chain couples TRBV6-1 to TRBJ2-7; 12 bases are a match to TRBD2. CDR1 is MNHNS and CDR2 is SASEGT in the germline V gene. CDR3 length equals 14 residues. V shed 3 bases, J shed 3 bases, and the junction held 0 bases outside the gene matches. CDR3 sequence: CASSETSGSYEQYF. DNA for the CDR3: TGTGCCAGCAGTGAGACTAGCGGGAGCTACGAGCAGTACTTC.

This clonotype was found many times. The genes are TRBV6-2 or TRBV6-3 and TRBJ2-1, with 15 bases fitting TRBD2. The CDR3 extends over 16 amino acids. V shed 4 bases, J shed 7 bases, and the junction held 5 bases outside the gene matches. The germline CDR1 and CDR2 sequences are MNHEY and SVGEGT. The CDR3 here is CASSSTGLAGGNEQFF. The CDR3 DNA reads TGTGCCAGCAGTTCCACCGGACTAGCGGGGGGGAATGAGCAGTTCTTC.

The CDR3 sequence: CASRPDWGSYEQYF. CDR3 sequence (DNA): TGTGCCAGCAGACCCGACTGGGGCTCCTACGAGCAGTACTTC. The V call is TRBV5-6, the J call TRBJ2-7; no reliable D call. Trimming pared 5 bases from V and 0 bases from J, leaving 12 bases between. Germline V gives CDR1 SGHDT, CDR2 YYEEEE. The CDR3 loop spans 14 amino acids.

This clonotype came up many times. This chain links TRBV7-2 with TRBJ1-1, with D hard to call. V was shortened by 4 bases and J by 5 bases, with 14 bases between the two germline ends. Germline CDR1 is SGHTA and CDR2 is FQGNSA. The CDR3 spans 14 residues. In DNA, the CDR3 is TGTGCCAGCAGCTCTTCCTTGACAAGTACTGAAGCTTTCTTT. This gives the protein CASSSSLTSTEAFF.

At least ten counts were recorded for this clonotype. V usage is TRBV20-1 and J usage is TRBJ2-7; perhaps D is TRBD1 or TRBD2 (6 bases each). Germline V gene data show CDR1 as DFQATT and CDR2 as SNEGSKA (reference sequence). The CDR3 length is 12 residues. With 5 bases removed from V and 5 bases from J, the gap between germline ends came to 13 bases. This chain's CDR3 is CSAGGQGHEQYF. The CDR3, as DNA: TGCAGTGCTGGGGGGCAGGGCCACGAGCAGTACTTC.

This chain links TRBV6-1 with TRBJ2-6; maybe TRBD1 (5 bases). The CDR3 has 19 amino acids. Germline V gene lookup returns CDR1 MNHNS and CDR2 SASEGT. V was clipped by 6 bases and J by 1 base, with 22 bases between them. The CDR3: CASSSDPGFRVSGANVLTF. The CDR3 coding sequence is TGTGCCAGCAGCTCGGACCCCGGATTCAGGGTTTCTGGGGCCAACGTCCTGACTTTC.

About this clonotype: The junction shows a germline mismatch at one end, possibly a read error. The chain uses TRBV30 and TRBJ2-3; D gene unclear. Germline-derived CDR1 and CDR2 are GTSNPN and SVGIG (reference sequence). This CDR3 contains 12 residues. For the CDR3, the DNA is TGTGCCAGGAGTGTATCCGCAGATACGCAGTATTTT. Translated, it gives CARSVSADTQYF.

This clonotype was observed many times. The V and J genes are TRBV12-3 or TRBV12-4 and TRBJ1-1; 8 positions agree with TRBD1. This CDR3 region has 15 residues. Losses at the gene ends were 3 bases for V and 5 bases for J; bases not matched to a gene: 8. The CDR3 DNA reads as TGTGCCAGCAGTTTTGGGACAGGCGGGGGTACTGAAGCTTTCTTT. This encodes CASSFGTGGGTEAFF.